This T cell receptor beta chain stems from a study of vaccination effects on CD4 cells after COVID-19. Findings of the study overall: Clones arising from infection and from vaccination showed marked clonal contraction late after vaccination.

The germline V gene encodes CDR1 SGHKS and CDR2 YYEKEE (reference sequence). This CDR3 has 14 residues. V was pared by 0 bases and J by 0 bases, with 4 bases between. Here immunoSEQ multiplex PCR was the method, and the copy in TCRdb shows in-frame clones only, minus some. The sample comprises tens of thousands of clones, about 69% of which are singletons, and around 5% rests with the top ten. This clone has just a few counts. The antigen remains undetermined. Within the ViraFEST assay, antigen-specific CD4+ T cells underwent expansion with viral peptide pools prior to sequencing. Isolating CD4+ T cells followed more than 9 days of culture. The person's infection with SARS-CoV-2, confirmed by PCR, took place between March and December 2020. The researchers cultured approximately 2.1 million PBMC per well with 9.5 to 10 IU/ml IL-2 and 8.5 to 10 ug/ml peptides. Half the medium was replaced with IL-2 medium on days 3 and 7.

The starting material was CD4+ T cells from PBMCs cultured with HIV peptides, obtained before COVID-19 vaccination. Subset indicated: HIV-1 Nef peptide pool negative control/reference culture. The gene calls are TRBV5-5 and TRBJ2-1; D gene ambiguous. This TCR derives from a human donor who had a prior SARS-CoV-2 infection. In nucleotides, the CDR3 is TGTGCCAGCAGCTTGGACGGCTCCTACAATGAGCAGTTCTTC. It is translated as CASSLDGSYNEQFF.